Sequencing of this T cell receptor beta chain was carried out in a study of metastatic and nonmetastatic thyroid tumors. TCRdb re-analyzed the PCR reads using MiXCR. The top ten clones hold over 9.5% of a sample with around 16,000 clones, around 25% of them seen once. This clone is classed as medium-sized. Ahead of thyroid surgery, no patient had received treatment of any kind. The germline gives CDR1 MNHNS, CDR2 SASEGT. Trimming shortened V by 1 base and J by 5 bases, and 11 bases separated the two germline ends. The CDR3 contains 14 residues. V is TRBV6-1 and J is TRBJ1-1, with D maybe TRBD1 (6 bases). This clonotype was sampled from a male donor with papillary thyroid cancer or a benign thyroid nodule (not recorded which). Some clones in this sample may be carry-over from other donors' samples. The sequenced sample consisted of blood. CDR3 in DNA: TGTGCCAGCAGTGAAGTGAGGGGGGGAACTGAAGCTTTCTTT. Translating gives CASSEVRGGTEAFF.